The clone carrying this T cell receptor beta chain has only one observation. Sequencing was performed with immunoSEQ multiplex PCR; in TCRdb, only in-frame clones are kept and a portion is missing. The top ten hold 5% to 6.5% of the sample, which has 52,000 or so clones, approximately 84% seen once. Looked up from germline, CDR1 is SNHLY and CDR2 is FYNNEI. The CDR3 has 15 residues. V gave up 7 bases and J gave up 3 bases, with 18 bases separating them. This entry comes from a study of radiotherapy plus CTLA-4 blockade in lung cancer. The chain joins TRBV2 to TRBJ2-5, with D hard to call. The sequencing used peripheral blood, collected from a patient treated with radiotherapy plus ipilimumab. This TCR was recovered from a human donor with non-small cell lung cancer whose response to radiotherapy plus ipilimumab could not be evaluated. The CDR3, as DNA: TGTGCCAGCAATCGAGTCGGTAACTCCGAAGAGACCCAGTACTTC. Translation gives CASNRVGNSEETQYF.